These T cell receptor beta chains were read from a single sample in a study of blood T cell repertoires in COVID-19. Only in-frame clones appear in the TCRdb table, and some are missing; sequencing was by immunoSEQ multiplex PCR. The data contain about 98,000 clones, approximately 80% of them singletons. The material sequenced was peripheral blood. The source of these receptors is a man between 60 and 75 years old with acute or convalescent COVID-19. Each CDR3 is given with its conserved first and last residue. The D gene is left open where the match is weak. The size entry is marked missing in some rows and otherwise reads once, few, many or a size class.

clone size: medium-sized
D gene: NA
J gene: TRBJ1-3
V gene: TRBV5-1
CDR3 protein: CASSLGQPQSSGNTIYF
CDR3 DNA: TGCGCCAGCAGCTTGGGACAGCCACAGAGCTCTGGAAACACCATATATTTT

clone size: NA
D gene: NA
J gene: TRBJ1-1
V gene: TRBV14
CDR3 protein: CASSQDLSRAREAFF
CDR3 DNA: TGTGCCAGCAGCCAAGATCTTAGCAGAGCCAGAGAAGCTTTCTTT

clone size: NA
D gene: NA
J gene: TRBJ2-1
V gene: TRBV27
CDR3 protein: CASSLIGNEQFF
CDR3 DNA: TGTGCCAGCAGTTTAATCGGCAATGAGCAGTTCTTC

clone size: NA
D gene: NA
J gene: TRBJ2-1
V gene: TRBV11-2
CDR3 protein: CASSPWGEPPYNEQFF
CDR3 DNA: TGTGCCAGCAGCCCCTGGGGGGAGCCCCCCTACAATGAGCAGTTCTTC

clone size: NA
D gene: NA
J gene: TRBJ2-2
V gene: TRBV11-3
CDR3 protein: CASSPLGWGGTGELFF
CDR3 DNA: TGTGCCAGCAGCCCCCTGGGGTGGGGAGGCACCGGGGAGCTGTTTTTT

clone size: NA
D gene: NA
J gene: TRBJ2-7
V gene: TRBV7-2
CDR3 protein: CASSTISTGSYEQYF
CDR3 DNA: TGTGCCAGCAGCACCATAAGTACAGGGTCCTACGAGCAGTACTTC

clone size: NA
D gene: NA
J gene: TRBJ1-1
V gene: TRBV30
CDR3 protein: CAWSPGGGMNTEAFF
CDR3 DNA: TGTGCCTGGAGCCCCGGGGGGGGCATGAACACTGAAGCTTTCTTT

clone size: NA
D gene: NA
J gene: TRBJ1-2
V gene: TRBV5-8
CDR3 protein: CASSSSGVPNYGYTF
CDR3 DNA: TGTGCCAGCAGCTCGTCGGGGGTCCCTAACTATGGCTACACCTTC

clone size: NA
D gene: TRBD1
J gene: TRBJ1-1
V gene: TRBV10-1
CDR3 protein: CASRPGQDTEAFF
CDR3 DNA: TGCGCCAGCAGACCAGGACAGGACACTGAAGCTTTCTTT

clone size: NA
D gene: TRBD1
J gene: TRBJ1-3
V gene: TRBV9
CDR3 protein: CASSISGGNSGNTIYF
CDR3 DNA: TGTGCCAGCAGCATATCAGGGGGAAACTCTGGAAACACCATATATTTT

clone size: NA
D gene: NA
J gene: TRBJ2-1
V gene: TRBV19
CDR3 protein: CASQGGNEQFF
CDR3 DNA: TGTGCCAGTCAGGGGGGCAATGAGCAGTTCTTC

clone size: NA
D gene: TRBD1
J gene: TRBJ1-6
V gene: TRBV30
CDR3 protein: CAWREQGGNSPLHF
CDR3 DNA: TGTGCCTGGAGGGAACAGGGGGGCAATTCACCCCTCCACTTT

clone size: NA
D gene: TRBD1
J gene: TRBJ1-1
V gene: TRBV7-9
CDR3 protein: CASSLGTGGYETEAFF
CDR3 DNA: TGTGCCAGCAGCTTAGGGACAGGGGGCTATGAAACTGAAGCTTTCTTT

clone size: NA
D gene: TRBD1
J gene: TRBJ1-2
V gene: TRBV6-5
CDR3 protein: CASSRQGGRYGYTF
CDR3 DNA: TGTGCCAGCAGTCGACAGGGGGGAAGATATGGCTACACCTTC

clone size: NA
D gene: NA
J gene: TRBJ1-5
V gene: TRBV19
CDR3 protein: CASSAQQGGRTPQHF
CDR3 DNA: TGTGCCAGTAGTGCCCAACAGGGAGGGAGGACGCCCCAGCATTTT

clone size: NA
D gene: NA
J gene: TRBJ2-3
V gene: TRBV6-5
CDR3 protein: CASRPGSHTDTQYF
CDR3 DNA: TGTGCCAGCAGACCCGGGTCCCACACAGATACGCAGTATTTT

clone size: NA
D gene: TRBD2
J gene: TRBJ2-7
V gene: TRBV7-9
CDR3 protein: CASSGYGGAFYEQYF
CDR3 DNA: TGTGCCAGCAGCGGGTACGGGGGGGCTTTCTACGAGCAGTACTTC

clone size: NA
D gene: NA
J gene: TRBJ1-5
V gene: TRBV12-3/TRBV12-4
CDR3 protein: CASRQGINQPQHF
CDR3 DNA: TGTGCCAGCAGGCAGGGGATCAATCAGCCCCAGCATTTT

clone size: NA
D gene: NA
J gene: TRBJ2-7
V gene: TRBV10-3
CDR3 protein: CAITREESYEQYF
CDR3 DNA: TGTGCCATCACACGCGAGGAGAGTTACGAGCAGTACTTC

clone size: once
D gene: NA
J gene: TRBJ1-2
V gene: TRBV7-2
CDR3 protein: CASSLVLQHYGYTF
CDR3 DNA: TGTGCCAGCAGCTTAGTGTTACAGCACTATGGCTACACCTTC

clone size: NA
D gene: NA
J gene: TRBJ1-1
V gene: TRBV25-1
CDR3 protein: CASRPQGSAEAFF
CDR3 DNA: TGTGCCAGCCGACCTCAGGGGTCGGCTGAAGCTTTCTTT